These 19 T cell receptor beta chains share one sample of origin, sequenced in a study of blood T cells in healthy people across ages. A second PCR of roughly 7 to 11 cycles used a sample-barcoded 5' primer and a J-beta primer mix. In TCRdb, the 5' RACE reads were re-called with MiXCR into one record per CDR3 protein. The sample yields hundreds of thousands of distinct CDR3 sequences, roughly three fifths seen once. The sequenced sample consisted of blood. These receptors were obtained from a man aged 40-55 years in good health.

The chain couples TRBV6-1 to TRBJ2-1; D uncertain. The CDR3 has 15 amino acids. V was pared by 4 bases and J by 0 bases, with 10 bases between. Germline V gene sequence: CDR1 MNHNS, CDR2 SASEGT. The CDR3 nucleotides read TGTGCCAGCAGTGTTATATGGGGCTCCTACAATGAGCAGTTCTTC. Its translation: CASSVIWGSYNEQFF.

The chain is built from TRBV7-8 and TRBJ2-5, with D possibly TRBD2 on 6 matching bases. The CDR3 loop spans 18 amino acids. The germline CDR1 and CDR2 sequences are SGHVS and FQNEAQ. Trimming left V 0 bases short and J 2 bases short, with 19 bases between. CDR3 region: CASSLARPPLAEQETQYF. The CDR3 bases are TGTGCCAGCAGCTTAGCTCGTCCCCCTTTAGCGGAACAAGAGACCCAGTACTTC.

This clonotype was seen more than once but under ten times. The chain couples TRBV2 to TRBJ2-1; D gene uncertain. The ends were cut back, 6 bases at V and 9 bases at J, with 12 bases in the middle. The germline V gene encodes CDR1 SNHLY and CDR2 FYNNEI. The CDR3 sequence is 12 residues long. DNA of the CDR3: TGTGCCAGCAGGTTAGTGGTAGGTGAGCAGTTCTTC. It codes for CASRLVVGEQFF.

This clonotype was detected once. The J gene is TRBJ2-3, the V gene TRBV2, with 11 bases lining up with TRBD1. V shed 4 bases, J shed 6 bases, and the junction held 6 bases outside the gene matches. This CDR3 spans 15 amino acids. Germline V CDR1 and CDR2: SNHLY, FYNNEI. The CDR3 region is CASSVRTGGEDTQYF. In DNA, the CDR3 is TGTGCCAGCAGTGTAAGGACAGGGGGCGAGGATACGCAGTATTTT.

The genes are TRBV18 and TRBJ2-1; TRBD2 matches at 10 bases. Germline values: CDR1 KGHSH, CDR2 LQKENI. The V gene end was trimmed by 4 bases and the J gene end by 9 bases; junction bases not matched to a gene: 9. There are 15 residues in the CDR3. CDR3: CASSRGTSAWTEQFF. In nucleotides, the CDR3 is TGTGCCAGCTCACGCGGGACTAGCGCCTGGACTGAGCAGTTCTTC.

The chain uses TRBV20-1 and TRBJ2-1; D might be TRBD1 (6 bases). Trimming took 4 bases from V and 10 from J, leaving 20 bases between them. CDR3 length: 14 amino acids. CDR1 is DFQATT, CDR2 SNEGSKA, per germline (reference sequence). The CDR3 coding sequence is TGCAGTGCTACCCCTGGTTTCATGGGGGCCGAGCAGTTCTTC. It encodes CSATPGFMGAEQFF.

About this clonotype: At one of its ends the junction is not consistent with the germline gene, which may arise from a read error. The chain combines TRBV27 with TRBJ2-4; 11 nucleotides agree with TRBD1. The germline CDR1 and CDR2 sequences are MNHEY and SMNVEV (reference sequence). The CDR3 runs 13 residues. As DNA, the CDR3 is TGCGCCAGCGTCGGACAGGGGGCGTTTGAGCAGTACTTC. Residues: CASVGQGAFEQYF.

This clonotype was counted between two and nine times. V usage is TRBV10-3 and J usage is TRBJ2-3; 7 bases are a match to TRBD2. CDR3 length equals 14 residues. V gave up 9 bases and J gave up 1 base; unmatched junction bases: 7. The germline V gene has CDR1 ENHRY and CDR2 SYGVKD. CDR3 in DNA: TGTGCCATTTTTCGCGGGAGTGGCACAGATACGCAGTATTTT. Translating gives CAIFRGSGTDTQYF.

This chain connects TRBV20-1 to TRBJ1-6, with 8 bases fitting TRBD1. CDR3 size: 17 residues. Per the germline V gene, CDR1 is DFQATT and CDR2 is SNEGSKA (reference sequence). Trimming took 6 bases from V and 7 from J; bases not matched to a gene: 17. CDR3 loop: CSASSGPQGAPNSPLHF. CDR3 DNA: TGCAGTGCCTCCTCGGGGCCCCAGGGGGCGCCGAATTCACCCCTCCACTTT.

This chain links TRBV29-1 with TRBJ1-1; a possible D gene is TRBD1 (6 bases). The CDR3 has 13 residues. Trimming left V 4 bases short and J 2 bases short, with 11 bases between. Germline V gives CDR1 SQVTM, CDR2 ANQGSEA. The CDR3 sequence is CSVAGTLNTEAFF. In nucleotides, the CDR3 is TGCAGCGTTGCGGGGACACTCAACACTGAAGCTTTCTTT. Full variable domain (rest looked up from reference TRBV29-1 and TRBJ1-1): SAVISQKPSRDICQRGTSLTIQCQVDSQVTMMFWYRQQPGQSLTLIATANQGSEATYESGFVIDKFPISRPNLTFSTLTVSNMSPEDSSIYLCSVAGTLNTEAFFGQGTRLTVV.

This rearrangement joins TRBV7-2 to TRBJ2-1; D could derive from TRBD1 or TRBD2 (5 bases each). Trimming left V 4 bases short and J 9 bases short, with 16 bases between. The CDR3 covers 14 residues. The V gene's germline CDR1 is SGHTA and CDR2 FQGNSA. Here the CDR3 DNA reads TGTGCCAGCAGCTGGCCGTCGGGTGGGGGTGAGCAGTTCTTC. Protein product: CASSWPSGGGEQFF.

This clonotype came up once. The junction and the germline gene differ at one end; a read error may be behind it. The V gene is TRBV5-1, the J gene TRBJ2-3, with D maybe TRBD2 (7 bases). CDR3 length: 15 residues. Per germline, CDR1 SGHRS and CDR2 YFSETQ. DNA of the CDR3: TGCGCCAGCACCTTGGATCGGGGGGCAGCAGATACGCAGTATTTT. This translates into CASTLDRGAADTQYF.

This clonotype was detected only a few times. This chain connects TRBV20-1 to TRBJ2-7; D is ambiguous. This CDR3 contains 14 residues. From germline, CDR1 is DFQATT and CDR2 SNEGSKA (reference sequence). With 2 bases removed from V and 3 bases from J, the gap between germline ends came to 14 bases. This CDR3 is CSARKVRVLYEQYF. The CDR3 DNA follows: TGCAGTGCTAGAAAAGTCAGAGTTCTCTACGAGCAGTACTTC.

V gene TRBV6-2 or TRBV6-3 combines with J gene TRBJ2-7; no firm D call. The DNA end lines up better with TRBJ2-5; the J call may be wrong. CDR3 size: 14 residues. CDR1 and CDR2 from the germline V gene are MNHEY and SVGEGT. CDR3 sequence: CASSSSGIGETQYF. As DNA, the CDR3 is TGTGCCAGCAGTAGCAGTGGGATTGGAGAGACCCAGTACTTC.

The CDR3 loop is CASSQDIAGVKTQYF. CDR3 DNA: TGTGCCAGCAGCCAAGATATAGCGGGGGTGAAGACCCAGTACTTC. The V gene is TRBV3-1, the J gene TRBJ2-5; 9 bases map to TRBD2. The CDR3 is 15 residues long. The V gene end was trimmed by 0 bases and the J gene end by 6 bases; junction bases not matched to a gene: 5. Germline V lookup: CDR1 LGHDT, CDR2 YNNKEL (reference sequence).

The gene calls are TRBV6-5 and TRBJ1-4, with a weak D call TRBD1 (6 bases). The V gene's germline CDR1 is MNHEY and CDR2 SVGAGI. Trimming left V 2 bases short and J 6 bases short, with 16 bases between. The CDR3 extends over 16 amino acids. The CDR3 here is CASSYSQGLIDEKLFF. For the CDR3, the DNA is TGTGCCAGCAGTTACAGTCAGGGGCTCATCGATGAAAAACTGTTTTTT.

This chain connects TRBV29-1 to TRBJ2-7; 7 nucleotides match TRBD1. The CDR3 loop spans 13 amino acids. V trimming: 7 bases; J trimming: 2 bases; junction bases outside the gene matches: 8. Germline V gene data show CDR1 as SQVTM and CDR2 as ANQGSEA. CDR3 amino acids: CSGKSGTAYEQYF. CDR3 DNA: TGCAGCGGCAAGTCCGGGACAGCCTACGAGCAGTACTTC.

A single count supports this clonotype. The chain uses TRBV20-1 and TRBJ2-1; D may match TRBD1 or TRBD2 (5 bases each). Trimming stripped 3 bases from V and 9 bases from J, with 24 bases between. CDR3 length equals 16 residues. Germline-derived CDR1 and CDR2 are DFQATT and SNEGSKA (reference sequence). CDR3 DNA: TGCAGTGCTAGCCCCCGGTGGGACGCCGTATCGGGTGAGCAGTTCTTC. This translates into CSASPRWDAVSGEQFF.

DNA for the CDR3: TGTGCCAGCAGCTTTCATATGGACAGGCAAGAGACCCAGTACTTC. Translating it yields CASSFHMDRQETQYF. This sequence joins TRBV11-3 and TRBJ2-5; the match to TRBD1 covers 7 bases. With 3 bases clipped from V and 2 bases from J, the junction kept 6 bases outside the gene matches. Germline loops: CDR1 SGHNT, CDR2 YENEEA. The CDR3 length is 15 residues.